Below, 10 T cell receptor beta chains from the same sample are listed, as sequenced in a study of human T cells and chemical hapten exposure (dated by TCRdb to the early 2020s). The time point label, read with the paper, signifies: patch test 1, 2 weeks after DPC sensitization. Read against the paper, the sample's treatment or condition label means: therapeutic diphenylcyclopropenone sensitization with weekly scalp DPC. The library was obtained by RACE. The reads were generated on a NextSeq 500. TCRdb trimmed the raw reads at Q25, called clones with MiXCR and kept productive beta chains. Every CDR3 protein is listed once, alongside the most common genes and DNA of its rows. This sample is represented by roughly 70,000 distinct CDR3 sequences; about 32% of them were singletons. Clones ranked in the top ten supply around 8.9% of the sample. Here the sequenced sample was whole blood, taken in connection with sensitization to the hapten diphenylcyclopropenone (DPC). The receptor set was obtained from a man aged 40-55 years with alopecia areata. Some clones in this sample may be carry-over from other donors' samples.

The rearrangement joins TRBV10-2 to TRBJ1-2, with D perhaps matching TRBD1 (5 bases). Germline V gene data show CDR1 as WSHSY and CDR2 as SAAADI. Trimming took 5 bases from V and 4 from J, leaving 11 bases between them. The CDR3 contains 13 residues. CDR3 sequence: CASSTRGIYGYTF. The CDR3 DNA is TGCGCCAGCAGTACTAGGGGCATCTATGGCTACACCTTC.

The V call is TRBV5-6, the J call TRBJ2-7; D is unresolved. Germline CDR1 and CDR2: SGHDT and YYEEEE. The CDR3 has 15 residues. V lost 1 base and J 6 bases, leaving 17 bases between the germline ends. The CDR3 sequence is CASSLSAAPSSEQYF. DNA for the CDR3: TGTGCCAGCAGCTTGTCGGCCGCTCCGTCGTCCGAGCAGTACTTC.

The V gene is TRBV21-1, the J gene TRBJ2-1; the table's D call, TRBD1, has no DNA check behind it. TRBV21-1 is marked as a pseudogene. This CDR3 has 15 residues. The CDR3 coding sequence is TGTGCCAGCAGCTTTAGACAGTGCTCCTACAATGAGCAGTTCTTC. Translated: CASSFRQCSYNEQFF.

This rearrangement joins TRBV12-3 or TRBV12-4 to TRBJ2-3, with unresolved D. Trimming pared 5 bases from V and 6 bases from J, leaving 12 bases between. This CDR3 spans 13 amino acids. The CDR3 nucleotides read TGTGCCAGCAGTCCCGACTCATCGGATACGCAGTATTTT. Translating gives CASSPDSSDTQYF.

This clonotype has only one observation. The chain links TRBV5-6 to TRBJ2-7; 10 bases are a match to TRBD2. The CDR3 has 15 amino acids. In germline, CDR1 is SGHDT, CDR2 YYEEEE. Trimming took 4 bases from V and 3 from J; bases not matched to a gene: 7. The CDR3 loop is CASSRNSGGGYEQYF. For the CDR3, the DNA is TGTGCCAGCAGCCGGAACAGCGGGGGGGGCTACGAGCAGTACTTC.

A few counts support this clonotype. For the CDR3, the DNA is TGTGCCGGGTCAGAGGGACAAAGAGGAGCTTTCTTT. Protein sequence: CAGSEGQRGAFF. This chain joins TRBV6-6 and TRBJ1-1; a weak D match, TRBD1 (6 bases). Deletions cut 11 bases from V and 10 bases from J, with 20 bases between. CDR1 MNHNY and CDR2 SVGAGI come from the germline V gene (reference sequence). This CDR3 spans 12 amino acids.

A few counts support this clonotype. V is TRBV7-9 and J is TRBJ2-3; 9 bases are a match to TRBD2. Trimming at V came to 3 bases and at J to 1 base, leaving 14 bases not matched to a gene. Germline lookup yields CDR1 SEHNR and CDR2 FQNEAQ (reference sequence). This CDR3 is built from 19 residues. In DNA, the CDR3 is TGTGCCAGCAGCTTTGGGCTCGGAGGCGGGAGGGCCGGCACAGATACGCAGTATTTT. Protein: CASSFGLGGGRAGTDTQYF.

This clonotype was seen a few times. DNA for the CDR3: TGTGCCACCAGGGGTTATGCCTACGAGCAGTACTTC. This gives the protein CATRGYAYEQYF. V usage is TRBV6-5 and J usage is TRBJ2-7; D is possibly TRBD1 (6 bases). The V gene's germline CDR1 is MNHEY and CDR2 SVGAGI. The CDR3 totals 12 residues. V gave up 10 bases and J gave up 2 bases, with 12 bases separating them.

V is TRBV20-1 and J is TRBJ1-5, with 9 bases that match TRBD1. The CDR3 spans 14 residues. Germline CDR1 reads DFQATT; CDR2 reads SNEGSKA (reference sequence). The CDR3 here is CSSGTGLSNQPQHF. CDR3 nucleotides: TGCAGCTCCGGGACAGGGCTTAGCAATCAGCCCCAGCATTTT.

This clonotype has more than one count but fewer than ten. The J gene is TRBJ1-1, the V gene TRBV7-9; weak D call: TRBD1 (6 bases). Germline CDR1 is SEHNR and CDR2 is FQNEAQ (reference sequence). The V end lost 5 bases, the J end lost 0 bases, and 10 bases lay between the germline ends. The CDR3 is 14 amino acids. This chain's CDR3 is CASSPTGMNTEAFF. CDR3 DNA sequence: TGTGCCAGCAGCCCGACAGGAATGAACACTGAAGCTTTCTTT.